These T cell receptor beta chains were read from a single sample in a study of cytomegalovirus exposure and HLA in healthy donors. Profiling relied on immunoSEQ multiplex PCR, and the TCRdb table lists in-frame clones only, not all of them. Found here are about 170,000 clones, about 80% of them singletons; the top ten hold less than 1.5%. Sequences were obtained from PBMCs. The receptor source for this set is a woman under 40 in good health and CMV-seropositive. Each CDR3 is given with its conserved first and last residue. Fields, in order: D gene, clone size, V gene, J gene, CDR3 protein, CDR3 DNA. The D gene is left open where the match is weak. Some rows mark clone size as missing; the rest say once, few, many or name a class of expanded clone.

NA	NA	TRBV2	TRBJ2-1	CASSNRDIYNEQFF	TGTGCCAGCAGTAACCGGGACATTTACAATGAGCAGTTCTTC
TRBD1	NA	TRBV5-4	TRBJ2-7	CASSSGDRKYEQYF	TGTGCCAGCAGCTCAGGGGACAGAAAATACGAGCAGTACTTC
NA	NA	TRBV5-8	TRBJ2-7	CASSTMTAYEQYF	TGTGCCAGCAGCACGATGACAGCCTACGAGCAGTACTTC
TRBD2	NA	TRBV2	TRBJ2-1	CASRIGLVSYNEQFF	TGTGCCAGCAGGATAGGACTAGTTTCCTACAATGAGCAGTTCTTC
TRBD2	NA	TRBV7-8	TRBJ2-1	CASSFSAGGPSEQFF	TGTGCCAGCAGCTTCTCAGCGGGAGGGCCGAGTGAGCAGTTCTTC
NA	NA	TRBV11-2	TRBJ2-1	CASSLVRGPAYNEQFF	TGTGCCAGCAGCTTAGTACGGGGTCCAGCCTACAATGAGCAGTTCTTC
NA	NA	TRBV27	TRBJ1-5	CASSLVGSNQPQHF	TGTGCCAGCAGTTTAGTGGGCAGCAATCAGCCCCAGCATTTT
TRBD2	NA	TRBV29-1	TRBJ2-7	CSVEGLAGGQPYEQYF	TGCAGCGTTGAGGGGTTAGCGGGAGGCCAACCCTACGAGCAGTACTTC
NA	few	TRBV5-5	TRBJ2-1	CASSLGELRNEQFF	TGTGCCAGCAGCTTGGGGGAGCTTAGAAATGAGCAGTTCTTC
NA	NA	TRBV4-2	TRBJ2-7	CASSQVATRGVYEQYF	TGTGCCAGCAGCCAAGTAGCGACCCGAGGCGTCTACGAGCAGTACTTC
TRBD2	NA	TRBV5-1	TRBJ2-3	CASRGGGSFRTDTQYF	TGCGCCAGCAGGGGCGGGGGATCATTTCGTACAGATACGCAGTATTTT
TRBD1	NA	TRBV11-2	TRBJ1-5	CASSLGTGLQPQHF	TGTGCCAGCAGCTTAGGGACAGGGCTTCAGCCCCAGCATTTT
NA	NA	TRBV6-5	TRBJ2-7	CASPPGLFNYEQYF	TGTGCCAGCCCCCCGGGACTTTTTAACTACGAGCAGTACTTC
TRBD1	NA	TRBV19	TRBJ1-4	CASQDRANEKLFF	TGTGCCAGTCAAGACAGGGCTAATGAAAAACTGTTTTTT
NA	many	TRBV25-1	TRBJ1-1	CASRPLGESNTEAFF	TGTGCCAGCAGACCCTTAGGGGAATCGAACACTGAAGCTTTCTTT
TRBD1	few	TRBV6-5	TRBJ2-7	CASSLTGTARYEQYF	TGTGCCAGCAGTTTAACCGGGACAGCTCGCTACGAGCAGTACTTC
TRBD2	few	TRBV9	TRBJ2-1	CASSVASGRVNNEQFF	TGTGCCAGCAGCGTAGCTAGCGGGAGGGTGAACAATGAGCAGTTCTTC
TRBD2	NA	TRBV28	TRBJ2-5	CASSWSSGSGETQYF	TGTGCCAGCAGTTGGTCTAGCGGATCGGGTGAGACCCAGTACTTC
TRBD2	NA	TRBV7-8	TRBJ2-1	CASSRLAGGNEQFF	TGTGCCAGCAGCCGACTAGCGGGAGGCAATGAGCAGTTCTTC
TRBD2	once	TRBV6-6	TRBJ2-1	CASSYSRLANEQFF	TGTGCCAGCAGTTACTCGAGACTAGCCAATGAGCAGTTCTTC
TRBD1	NA	TRBV5-1	TRBJ2-1	CASSLGDSHNEQFF	TGCGCCAGCAGCTTGGGGGACAGTCACAATGAGCAGTTCTTC
NA	NA	TRBV9	TRBJ2-7	CASSPAGALIEQYF	TGTGCCAGCAGCCCGGCCGGAGCTTTGATCGAGCAGTACTTC
NA	NA	TRBV4-1	TRBJ2-5	CASSHSDYPETQYF	TGCGCCAGCAGCCATTCGGACTACCCGGAGACCCAGTACTTC
NA	NA	TRBV4-2	TRBJ1-5	CASSRLEAGEGQPQHF	TGTGCCAGCAGCCGGCTAGAAGCAGGGGAGGGCCAGCCCCAGCATTTT
TRBD2	NA	TRBV28	TRBJ2-1	CASSLAAGGQILDEQFF	TGTGCCAGCAGTTTAGCAGCGGGAGGACAAATATTGGATGAGCAGTTCTTC